This is a list of T cell receptor beta chains from one sample in a study of cytomegalovirus exposure and HLA in healthy donors. Only in-frame clones appear in the TCRdb table, and some are missing; sequencing was by immunoSEQ multiplex PCR. Among fewer than 250,000 clones, about three quarters were seen once, and the ten largest hold 0.95% to 1.4%. Sequencing was done on a sample of PBMCs. These receptors were obtained from a woman aged 40 to 50 in good health and CMV-seronegative. The CDR3 runs from the conserved cysteine through the conserved F or W. The D gene is left open where the match is weak. Clone size is not always given. Where it is, it says once, few, many or a class for expanded clones.

d_gene: -
v_gene: TRBV2
j_gene: TRBJ2-3
abundance: -
CDR3nt: TGTGCCAGCCGAGAGTGGGGGGACCCAGATACGCAGTATTTT
CDR3aa: CASREWGDPDTQYF

d_gene: -
v_gene: TRBV9
j_gene: TRBJ1-1
abundance: -
CDR3nt: TGTGCCAGCAGCGAGAGCGAGGGGAACACTGAAGCTTTCTTT
CDR3aa: CASSESEGNTEAFF

d_gene: -
v_gene: TRBV5-1
j_gene: TRBJ2-3
abundance: once
CDR3nt: TGCGCCAGCAGCCCGGGACACGATTACACAGATACGCAGTATTTT
CDR3aa: CASSPGHDYTDTQYF

d_gene: TRBD2
v_gene: TRBV9
j_gene: TRBJ2-5
abundance: few
CDR3nt: TGTGCCAGCAGTGCCGGGACTATCCAAGAGACCCAGTACTTC
CDR3aa: CASSAGTIQETQYF

d_gene: TRBD1
v_gene: TRBV6-1
j_gene: TRBJ2-2
abundance: -
CDR3nt: TGTGCCAGCAGTGAAGGAACAGGGGGCGTCACCGGGGAGCTGTTTTTT
CDR3aa: CASSEGTGGVTGELFF

d_gene: TRBD1
v_gene: TRBV5-6
j_gene: TRBJ1-2
abundance: -
CDR3nt: TGTGCCAGCAGCACTGGGACAGGATCGGGTTTATATGGCTACACCTTC
CDR3aa: CASSTGTGSGLYGYTF

d_gene: -
v_gene: TRBV5-1
j_gene: TRBJ2-3
abundance: -
CDR3nt: TGCGCCAGCAGCTCCCTCCCGGGCACAGATACGCAGTATTTT
CDR3aa: CASSSLPGTDTQYF

d_gene: TRBD2
v_gene: TRBV4-3
j_gene: TRBJ2-1
abundance: -
CDR3nt: TGCGCCAGCAGCCAGGCATGGACTAGCGGGAGGGGTGAGCAGTTCTTC
CDR3aa: CASSQAWTSGRGEQFF

d_gene: TRBD1
v_gene: TRBV29-1
j_gene: TRBJ1-2
abundance: once
CDR3nt: TGCAGCGTCCTGCGGGGACAGGGGAGTCCAGCTAACTATGGCTACACCTTC
CDR3aa: CSVLRGQGSPANYGYTF

d_gene: -
v_gene: TRBV27
j_gene: TRBJ2-3
abundance: -
CDR3nt: TGTGCCAGCAGTTTAGCCTACAGGGGAGGTCCAGATACGCAGTATTTT
CDR3aa: CASSLAYRGGPDTQYF

d_gene: -
v_gene: TRBV7-9
j_gene: TRBJ1-2
abundance: -
CDR3nt: TGTTCCAGCAGCTTAGGCAGGCATAACTATGGCTACACCTTC
CDR3aa: CSSSLGRHNYGYTF

d_gene: TRBD1
v_gene: TRBV7-8
j_gene: TRBJ2-1
abundance: -
CDR3nt: TGTGCCAGCAGCTTAGCGGGGACAGGCGTCCTTGAGCAGTTCTTC
CDR3aa: CASSLAGTGVLEQFF

d_gene: -
v_gene: TRBV18
j_gene: TRBJ1-1
abundance: -
CDR3nt: TGTGCCAGCTCACAGGGGGTGAACACTGAAGCTTTCTTT
CDR3aa: CASSQGVNTEAFF

d_gene: -
v_gene: TRBV15
j_gene: TRBJ2-2
abundance: once
CDR3nt: TGTGCCACCAGCAGAGCCTACACTCGGGGCGGGGAGCTGTTTTTT
CDR3aa: CATSRAYTRGGELFF

d_gene: TRBD2
v_gene: TRBV7-9
j_gene: TRBJ2-1
abundance: few
CDR3nt: TGTTCCAGCAGCTTACTAGCGGGAAGGAATGAGCAGTTCTTC
CDR3aa: CSSSLLAGRNEQFF

d_gene: -
v_gene: TRBV7-3
j_gene: TRBJ1-1
abundance: -
CDR3nt: TGTGCCAGCAGCTTAACTGACAGGAACACTGAAGCTTTCTTT
CDR3aa: CASSLTDRNTEAFF

d_gene: TRBD2
v_gene: TRBV25-1
j_gene: TRBJ2-5
abundance: -
CDR3nt: TGTGCCAGCGCCCTAGCGGGAGTTCAAGAGACCCAGTACTTC
CDR3aa: CASALAGVQETQYF

d_gene: -
v_gene: TRBV7-6
j_gene: TRBJ2-7
abundance: once
CDR3nt: TGTGCCAGCAGCCCCGCCAGGGGCGGGTACGAGCAGTACTTC
CDR3aa: CASSPARGGYEQYF

d_gene: TRBD1
v_gene: TRBV6-5
j_gene: TRBJ1-4
abundance: -
CDR3nt: TGTGCCAGCAGTTTCACAGGGGGCCTGGGGGAAAAACTGTTTTTT
CDR3aa: CASSFTGGLGEKLFF

d_gene: TRBD1
v_gene: TRBV7-3
j_gene: TRBJ2-5
abundance: once
CDR3nt: TGTGCCAGCAGCTTATGGGACAGCCAAGAGACCCAGTACTTC
CDR3aa: CASSLWDSQETQYF

d_gene: TRBD1
v_gene: TRBV6-5
j_gene: TRBJ1-2
abundance: -
CDR3nt: TGTGCCAGCAGTAGGCTTACAGGGGCTGGCGGCTACACCTTC
CDR3aa: CASSRLTGAGGYTF

d_gene: -
v_gene: TRBV6-5
j_gene: TRBJ1-1
abundance: -
CDR3nt: TGTGCCAGCAGTGAGGTGAGGGACACTGAAGCTTTCTTT
CDR3aa: CASSEVRDTEAFF

d_gene: -
v_gene: TRBV30
j_gene: TRBJ2-1
abundance: -
CDR3nt: TGTGCCTGGAAGCCTACTCCCTACAATGAGCAGTTCTTC
CDR3aa: CAWKPTPYNEQFF

d_gene: -
v_gene: TRBV5-6
j_gene: TRBJ2-7
abundance: -
CDR3nt: TGTGCCAGCAGCTTGGGACTGACCTACGAGCAGTACTTC
CDR3aa: CASSLGLTYEQYF

d_gene: TRBD1
v_gene: TRBV7-9
j_gene: TRBJ2-6
abundance: few
CDR3nt: TGTGCCAGCAGCGTGGGACAGGGATTGGCTGGGGCCAACGTCCTGACTTTC
CDR3aa: CASSVGQGLAGANVLTF

d_gene: TRBD2
v_gene: TRBV9
j_gene: TRBJ2-1
abundance: -
CDR3nt: TGTGCCAGCAGCGGAGTGGAGACTAGCGGGATTGAGCAGTTCTTC
CDR3aa: CASSGVETSGIEQFF

d_gene: TRBD2
v_gene: TRBV27
j_gene: TRBJ2-1
abundance: -
CDR3nt: TGTGCCAGCAGTTTCCCCCTCGGCGGGAGCTCCTACAATGAGCAGTTCTTC
CDR3aa: CASSFPLGGSSYNEQFF

d_gene: TRBD1
v_gene: TRBV9
j_gene: TRBJ2-1
abundance: -
CDR3nt: TGTGCCAGCAGCGTAGGCTCCGGGACAGGGCACAATGAGCAGTTCTTC
CDR3aa: CASSVGSGTGHNEQFF

d_gene: -
v_gene: TRBV14
j_gene: TRBJ2-5
abundance: -
CDR3nt: TGTGCCAGCAGCCCGTACCAAGAGACCCAGTACTTC
CDR3aa: CASSPYQETQYF

d_gene: -
v_gene: TRBV19
j_gene: TRBJ1-2
abundance: -
CDR3nt: TGTGCCACGGTCGGAAAGGGGGAAGGAAACTATGGCTACACCTTC
CDR3aa: CATVGKGEGNYGYTF

d_gene: -
v_gene: TRBV10-3
j_gene: TRBJ2-2
abundance: few
CDR3nt: TGTGCCATCAGTGCGCGACAGACTAACACCGGGGAGCTGTTTTTT
CDR3aa: CAISARQTNTGELFF

d_gene: TRBD2
v_gene: TRBV2
j_gene: TRBJ2-1
abundance: -
CDR3nt: TGTGCCAGCAGGGGTGGGACTAGCCCCCGATATGAGCAGTTCTTC
CDR3aa: CASRGGTSPRYEQFF

d_gene: TRBD1
v_gene: TRBV5-1
j_gene: TRBJ1-1
abundance: -
CDR3nt: TGCGCCAGCAGCTTGATGGGTCAGGGGGCCGTGAACACTGAAGCTTTCTTT
CDR3aa: CASSLMGQGAVNTEAFF

d_gene: -
v_gene: TRBV5-1
j_gene: TRBJ1-3
abundance: -
CDR3nt: TGCGCCAGCAGCTTGGACAGGTTTGGCTCTGGAAACACCATATATTTT
CDR3aa: CASSLDRFGSGNTIYF

d_gene: TRBD1
v_gene: TRBV5-6
j_gene: TRBJ1-2
abundance: -
CDR3nt: TGTGCCAGCACCTGGGACAGGGGGCCTAATGGCTACACCTTC
CDR3aa: CASTWDRGPNGYTF

d_gene: TRBD1
v_gene: TRBV9
j_gene: TRBJ2-1
abundance: once
CDR3nt: TGTGCCAGCAGCGCGTGGACAGGTCATGGCAATGAGCAGTTCTTC
CDR3aa: CASSAWTGHGNEQFF

d_gene: TRBD1
v_gene: TRBV7-9
j_gene: TRBJ2-6
abundance: few
CDR3nt: TGTGCCAGCAGCAGAGGGGGCCAGGGGTGGGGGGCCAACGTCCTGACTTTC
CDR3aa: CASSRGGQGWGANVLTF

d_gene: -
v_gene: TRBV30
j_gene: TRBJ1-3
abundance: -
CDR3nt: TGTGCCTGGAGCACAGGGTTAACTGGAAACACCATATATTTT
CDR3aa: CAWSTGLTGNTIYF

d_gene: -
v_gene: TRBV4-2
j_gene: TRBJ2-1
abundance: few
CDR3nt: TGTGCCAGCAGCCAAGATATTTCGGTCAATGAGCAGTTCTTC
CDR3aa: CASSQDISVNEQFF

d_gene: -
v_gene: TRBV15
j_gene: TRBJ1-1
abundance: -
CDR3nt: TGTGCCACCAGCATCCACAGGGAAAACACTGAAGCTTTCTTT
CDR3aa: CATSIHRENTEAFF

d_gene: -
v_gene: TRBV9
j_gene: TRBJ2-1
abundance: few
CDR3nt: TGTGCCAGCAGCGTGCGCTGGGAGGTCAATGAGCAGTTCTTC
CDR3aa: CASSVRWEVNEQFF

d_gene: TRBD1
v_gene: TRBV19
j_gene: TRBJ2-5
abundance: few
CDR3nt: TGTGCCAGTAGTACCACCGGGACAGGGGGTGAGACCCAGTACTTC
CDR3aa: CASSTTGTGGETQYF

d_gene: TRBD1
v_gene: TRBV27
j_gene: TRBJ1-1
abundance: -
CDR3nt: TGTGCCAGCAGTTCCTTCTCAGGGGGCGTCTCAAACACTGAAGCTTTCTTT
CDR3aa: CASSSFSGGVSNTEAFF

d_gene: -
v_gene: TRBV7-2
j_gene: TRBJ1-2
abundance: -
CDR3nt: TGTGCCAGCAGCTTAGACCTGAACGGGGGCTACACCTTC
CDR3aa: CASSLDLNGGYTF

d_gene: TRBD2
v_gene: TRBV11-2
j_gene: TRBJ2-6
abundance: -
CDR3nt: TGTGCCAGCAGCTCCGGACTAGCGGCTCACTCTGGGGCCAACGTCCTGACTTTC
CDR3aa: CASSSGLAAHSGANVLTF